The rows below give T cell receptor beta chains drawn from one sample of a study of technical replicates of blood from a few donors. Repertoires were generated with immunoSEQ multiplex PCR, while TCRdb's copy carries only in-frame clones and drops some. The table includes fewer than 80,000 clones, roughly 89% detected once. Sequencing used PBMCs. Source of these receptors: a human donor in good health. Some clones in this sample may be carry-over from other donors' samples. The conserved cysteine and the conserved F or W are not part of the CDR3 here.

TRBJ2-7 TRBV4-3 ASSRGPGLDYEQY
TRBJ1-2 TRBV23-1 ASSPHGALSHYGYT
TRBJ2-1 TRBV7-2 ASSLDSSYNEQF
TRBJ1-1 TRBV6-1 ASSEGGIMNTEAF
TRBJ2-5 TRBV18 ASSPDIQETQY
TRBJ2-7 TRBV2 ASSEVDRGIYEQY
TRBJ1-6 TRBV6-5 ASSLRRREGSPLH
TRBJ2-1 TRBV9 ASSAIPAGTGGSDEQF
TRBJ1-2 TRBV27 ATRQGAYGYT
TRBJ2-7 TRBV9 ASSPRQGSYEQY
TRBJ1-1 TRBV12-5 ASGNRDRNTEAF
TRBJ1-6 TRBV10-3 AISEGQGLPLH
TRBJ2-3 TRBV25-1 ASSEALGAGGTDTQY
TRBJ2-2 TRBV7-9 ASRPVGLAGGRNTGELF
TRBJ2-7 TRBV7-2 ASSATSLTYEQY
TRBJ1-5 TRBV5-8 ASSLGDRGWNQPQH
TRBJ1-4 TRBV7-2 ASSRLGEAGGLF
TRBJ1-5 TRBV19 ASSIVRGGSNQPQH
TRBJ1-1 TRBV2 ASTGQGLSEAF
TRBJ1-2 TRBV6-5 ASSTGQGALRGYT
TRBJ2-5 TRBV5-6 ASSANRGQETQY
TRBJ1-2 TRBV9 ASSAPDRQAYGYT
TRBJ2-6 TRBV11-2 ASSQGSSGANVLT
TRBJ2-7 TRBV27 ASSPHDRSEQY
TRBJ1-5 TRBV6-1 ASSENVGGGNQPQH
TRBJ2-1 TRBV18 ASSLGADEQF
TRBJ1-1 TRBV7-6 ASSVSGSNTEAF
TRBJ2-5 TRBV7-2 ASSTGLAGGSLETQY
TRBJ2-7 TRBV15 ATSRDFLAAEQY